The TCR beta chain under discussion was sequenced for a study of cytomegalovirus exposure and HLA in healthy donors (dated by TCRdb to 2016 to 2017). Study-wide context: An earlier analysis of about 560 of the donors reported 276 Gb of sequence data and 100 million to 120 million unique TCR beta sequences obtained from 180 million or so T cells. Approximately 300 gigabases of sequencing data and tens of millions of unique TCR sequences made up an early release that covered approximately 650 HLA-typed donors. The genetic ancestry cluster associated with self-reported Caucasian donors included 81% of the roughly 400 genotyped donors. The study aimed to test whether signatures of past pathogen exposure could be identified by cataloging public T cell receptors. The T cell repertoires of around 670 subjects were profiled by immunosequencing and related to cytomegalovirus serostatus. A separate validation cohort of roughly 130 different subjects was used in addition to the 666-subject first cohort. To predict cytomegalovirus infection status, the study combined high-throughput TCR immunosequencing, statistical association of individual TCRs with disease status, and machine learning. In a later analysis, previously published TCR beta repertoires from 666 donors were re-analyzed and high-resolution HLA genotyping was added so that TCR occurrence patterns could be studied. Rather than using new phenotypic data, the later analysis identified candidate immune exposures from TCR beta sequences and from how often those sequences occurred across donors. In an earlier analysis of a few hundred of the donors, high-throughput TCR beta sequencing was used to judge whether each TCR beta V gene segment behaved as functional or pseudogenic. Donor age, sex, ethnicity and CMV serostatus were compiled together with the repertoire data. A later genetic analysis took genome-wide SNP genotypes for about three fifths of the roughly 670 donors and used that subset as a discovery cohort. All discovery cohort repertoires had been generated on a single sequencing platform. HLA typing included class I and class II loci at four-digit resolution. The number of donors typed differed by locus, with roughly 620-640 for A, B, C, DRB1 and DQB1, over 500 for DQA1, under 610 for DPA1, and over 400 for DPB1. About five DR-DQ haplotypes were handled as single units for association and clustering because linkage in the cohort was strong. Among 398 genotyped donors of the cohort, an average of about 220,000 unique TCR beta nucleotide sequences was sequenced per donor, of which roughly 17% were non-productive.

CDR1 and CDR2 are read off the germline V gene as SGHTA and FQGTGA. The CDR3 spans 15 residues, from the cysteine through the phenylalanine. Of all the DNA, just the CDR3 is kept, 45 bases in frame from base 1. Trimming removed 0 bases from V and 6 bases from J; the gene matches leave 6 bases unexplained. About this clone itself: No cognate antigen has been identified for it. The input lacks base qualities; no much larger clone sits a single base away.

Libraries were prepared through the immunoSEQ multiplex PCR assay. For the multiplex PCR, a mixture combining 60 forward primers for TCR Vbeta segments and 13 reverse primers for TCR Jbeta segments was used. The CDR3 region of rearranged TCR beta genes was amplified from genomic DNA with a multiplex PCR assay. The amplified TCR beta libraries were sequenced on the Illumina HiSeq System as 87-base-pair reads. In the original analysis: A later analysis counted tens of millions of unique TCR beta chains across the 666 repertoires, and some 11 million of these chains were shared by at least two donors. Raw reads were error-corrected and collapsed into unique sequences by a nearest-neighbor algorithm in which closely related sequences were merged to remove PCR and sequencing errors. To assign V, D and J gene segments, CDR3 sequences were aligned to IMGT reference sequences. For a sequence to be retained, at least a six-nucleotide match to both a V gene segment and a J gene segment was required. Rearrangements were called productive when the CDR3 lacked stop codons and stayed in frame with V and J; all others were non-productive. Following IMGT convention, CDR3 was defined as the stretch from the second conserved V-encoded cysteine up to the conserved J-encoded phenylalanine. The earlier analysis of about 500 of the donors excluded sequences that lacked an unambiguous match to a single V gene segment. In an earlier analysis of a few hundred of the donors, a V segment was called functional when productive rearrangements were above 56.7%, and segregating when the standard deviation between donors exceeded 5%. A statistical classification framework was built for diagnosing cytomegalovirus status from the catalog of TCR beta chain sequences. A later analysis assigned V and J genes by comparing TCR nucleotide sequences with IMGT/GENE-DB human TR gene sequences. The TCRdist pipeline was used in a later analysis to assign CDR3 sequences and most-parsimonious VDJ recombination scenarios. In a later analysis, each TCR beta chain was defined by its CDR3 amino acid sequence together with its V-gene family, and reads without a unique V-gene family were excluded. A later analysis removed 500 to 650 highly shared, low-generation-probability nucleotide sequences to deal with suspected cross-contamination and a sequencing artifact. A later analysis calculated a clonal expansion index for each public chain from normalized within-repertoire ranks of inferred template counts. In a later analysis, generation probabilities were computed with a VDJ recombination model fitted to out-of-frame rearrangements, and the resulting probabilities were checked against IGoR. In a later analysis, TCR-TCR, TCR-HLA and TCR-CMV co-occurrence was scored with hypergeometric tests, and a repertoire-size bias correction was applied to TCR pairs. False discovery rates were estimated in a later analysis by permuting HLA or CMV assignments 20 times. In a later analysis, co-occurring TCRs were grouped using DBSCAN, and TCRdist sequence similarity was added for clustering within HLA-allele-positive subsets. Co-occurrence clustering excluded repertoires with fewer than 30,000 or more than 120,000 public chains, plus five with anomalous nucleotide sharing. The clones in this table, taken by TCRdb from immuneACCESS, are in-frame only. Not every clone is retained; where verified, under half of the shortfall comes from an unresolved V gene, and the cause of the rest is unknown. V and J calls and clone size come straight from that table; D and trimming were deduced from the DNA. Present in this sample are roughly 190,000 clones, roughly an eighth of which were seen just once. Of the sample, over 6.5% falls within the top ten clones.

The paper as a whole reports these results and caveats: A further reported finding was that TCR beta sequences accurately predicted the HLA-A and HLA-B alleles for most subjects in the first cohort. In a later analysis, HLA-associated TCR beta chains were found to be more clonally expanded and to have lower generation probabilities than equally common non-associated chains. A cluster of highly shared sequence variants was judged likely to represent a technical artifact of the sequencing pipeline. In a later analysis, most CMV-associated TCR beta chains were found to appear HLA-restricted, with HLA associations seemingly driven largely by CMV exposure. An association between a missense DCLRE1C variant and V-gene and J-gene trimming of TCR beta chains was found in a later genetic analysis and replicated in an independent cohort. Some IMGT-functional V segments, including TRBV6-2 and TRBV6-3, could not be distinguished by the 87-base-pair reads and were therefore excluded. Sequencing depth was assumed to be roughly uniform across donors in the presence/absence analyses, though that assumption may not hold. The authors suggested that the approach could potentially be generalized to other disease states and immunological phenotypes. The only immune exposure information available for the cohort was CMV serostatus. Correlated functional status among segregating V segments might reflect linkage disequilibrium, but an unknown experimental factor could not be ruled out. When HLA alleles, especially DR and DQ, strongly co-occurred, TCR associations were difficult to assign to individual alleles. Several of the top co-occurrence clusters appeared to be linked to parvovirus B19, influenza, CMV and Epstein-Barr virus, according to a later analysis. Because some donors lacked HLA typing at each locus, the association tests relied only on the typed subset. In a later genetic analysis, fewer N-insertions in productive TCRs were reported among donors in an Asian-associated ancestry cluster than the roughly 640-donor mean. In an earlier analysis of around 500 of the donors, most TCR beta V segments appeared in productive rearrangements about 87% or about 30% of the time, broadly matching IMGT annotations. Over 15 rarely observed V segments, including chromosome 9 orphons, were excluded from the earlier analysis of several hundred of the donors because counts were too low. A total of roughly 160 TCR beta chains were listed by the study as associated with cytomegalovirus. Cytomegalovirus status was reported to be diagnosed by the classifier with high specificity and sensitivity in both the original and validation cohorts. A few of the identified cytomegalovirus-associated TCR beta chains were confirmed in vitro to be specific for cytomegalovirus antigens. Only TCR beta chains were sequenced in this cohort, and the absence of alpha or paired-chain data limited detectable features. Most TCR sequences were observed very rarely across donors, whereas some public TCRs were present in many individuals. At a false discovery rate of 0.05, a later analysis linked approximately 18,000 TCR beta sequences to specific HLA alleles. In a later analysis, the rate of TCR association differed among HLA loci, with DRB1 alleles having the most associated TCRs and HLA-C alleles having the fewest.

The cohort comprised fewer than 750 healthy bone marrow donors. All cohort members were sampled while nominally healthy, although unrecorded immune exposures were likely present. The donor tested CMV seropositive, placing the donor among the approximately 290 seropositive members of the cohort. Each donor provided a peripheral blood sample, and peripheral blood mononuclear cells were used for TCR beta sequencing. The Qiagen DNeasy Blood Extraction Kit was used to extract genomic DNA from the blood cell samples. The sequence derives from a man aged 50 to 60 in good health and CMV-seropositive. The sample comprised PBMCs. The V and J genes are TRBV7-3 and TRBJ2-5; 8 bases in between match TRBD2. CDR3 sequence: CASSLTGGGRQTQYF. The DNA sequence is TGTGCCAGCAGCTTAACGGGCGGGGGGCGACAGACCCAGTACTTC.